These T cell receptor beta chains were read from a single sample in a study of blood T cell repertoires in COVID-19. Assay used: immunoSEQ multiplex PCR; TCRdb lists only in-frame clones, some missing. The sample yields about 34,000 clones, less than 90% seen once. Specimen: peripheral blood. The receptor source for this set is a woman aged 60 to 75 with active COVID-19. Both conserved end residues are part of each CDR3.

v_gene	j_gene	CDR3aa
TRBV28	TRBJ2-7	CASNTIRSYEQYF
TRBV30	TRBJ1-4	CAWSEGVTNEKLFF
TRBV4-1	TRBJ1-2	CASSQHDRRSNYGYTF
TRBV7-9	TRBJ2-7	CASSFGTSGTYEQYF
TRBV5-1	TRBJ1-1	CASSSGGTREAFF
TRBV20-1	TRBJ1-2	CSARDDSSYTF
TRBV5-1	TRBJ2-7	CASSLGTSNHEQYF
TRBV2	TRBJ2-5	CASSEDFGRGQETQYF
TRBV15	TRBJ2-7	CATSSSTGVGYF
TRBV2	TRBJ1-1	CASRVQGAPSTEAFF
TRBV2	TRBJ2-3	CASSVQAGVSTDTQYF